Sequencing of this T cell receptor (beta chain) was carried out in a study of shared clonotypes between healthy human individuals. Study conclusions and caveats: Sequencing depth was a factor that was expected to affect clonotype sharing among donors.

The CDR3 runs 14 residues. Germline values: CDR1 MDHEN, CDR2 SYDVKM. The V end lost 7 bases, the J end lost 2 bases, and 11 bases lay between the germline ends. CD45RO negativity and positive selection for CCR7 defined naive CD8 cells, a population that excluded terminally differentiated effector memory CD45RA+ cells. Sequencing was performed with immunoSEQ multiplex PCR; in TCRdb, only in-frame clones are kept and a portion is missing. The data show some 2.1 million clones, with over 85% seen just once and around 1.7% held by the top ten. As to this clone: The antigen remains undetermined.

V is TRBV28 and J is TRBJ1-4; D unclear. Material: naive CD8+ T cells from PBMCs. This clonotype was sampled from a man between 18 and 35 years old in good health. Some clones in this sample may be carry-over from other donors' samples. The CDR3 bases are TGTGCCAGCATGAGGGCTCCGACTAATGAAAAACTGTTTTTT. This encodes CASMRAPTNEKLFF. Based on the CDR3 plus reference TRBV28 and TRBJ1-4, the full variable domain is DVKVTQSSRYLVKRTGEKVFLECVQDMDHENMFWYRQDPGLGLRLIYFSYDVKMKEKGDIPEGYSVSREKKERFSLILESASTNQTSMYLCASMRAPTNEKLFFGSGTQLSVL.